One TCR beta chain is described in this entry. The target of this receptor is not known. Base qualities were left out, and no much larger clone turns up one base away. mRNA, which captures expressed receptors, was used instead of genomic DNA for quantification of TCRbeta repertoires. Leukocytes from the buffy coat were collected into Trizol, and RNA was extracted using the Direct-zol RNA MiniPrep Plus kit with no cell sorting. To separate plasma, buffy coat and red blood cells, the EDTA blood tubes were centrifuged right away at 4 degrees C. The data stem from a study of robustness of blood B and T cell sequencing (dated by TCRdb to between 2018 and 2020). About the study as a whole: The goal of the study was to find out how much peripheral blood is required to reliably describe the TCRbeta and IgG repertoires of an individual. Two replicate TCRbeta cDNA libraries were prepared from one shared RNA pool from a single 10 ml draw, serving as technical replicates. Each of the nine to eleven independently drawn blood samples had its TCRbeta and IgG repertoires measured.

The paper's findings and limits, for the study overall: Of the top 10,000 TCRbeta clonotypes in one technical replicate library, roughly 95% were also found in the other technical replicate library. Evidence of cross-contamination, likely resulting from batch processing, was observed in one pair of TCRbeta libraries, and the UMI-sequence pairs shared between the two libraries were removed. Pooling tubes did not increase the overlap of rare TCRbeta clonotypes, which implies that much larger blood volumes would be needed to capture rare TCRbeta clonotypes. The TCRbeta rarefaction curves did not fully level off, which suggests under-sequencing or many low-abundance clonotypes. Because EDTA tubes had to be fractionated immediately, the use of EDTA tubes in multi-site collections was limited. Coverage of the top 10,000 TCRbeta clonotypes approached saturation when 3 or 4 tubes (about 29-45 ml blood) were combined. The 1,000 most abundant TCRbeta clonotypes from the pooled draws were detected in every single 10 ml sample.

The library was made by PCR. The sequencer was an Illumina MiSeq. Synthesis of cDNA relied on SMARTScribe reverse transcriptase together with a 5' template-switch oligo that added a universal priming site. The template-switch oligo carried a 12-nucleotide random unique molecular identifier (UMI) that tagged each cDNA molecule. During reverse transcription, chain-specific reverse primers targeted TCRbeta transcripts. Uracil DNA glycosylase treatment removed residual template-switch adapters, and cDNA was purified with a Qiagen MinElute kit. The first PCR ran for 20 to 25 cycles with KAPA HiFi HotStart ReadyMix and step-out primers, divided among four 50 microliter reactions. Before any further amplification, the products of the first-round PCR were gel-purified. Illumina Nextera adapters were attached in a second PCR of around 8 cycles, and the libraries were then purified and pooled. A 50-nucleotide 5' read captured the UMI barcode for each TCRbeta molecule. On the authors' methods: The MIGEC toolkit was used to group reads by UMI into consensus reads. PEAR was used to merge forward and reverse consensus reads into final reads. A custom decontamination script removed identical UMI-sequence pairs shared across libraries, treating them as cross-sample contamination. MIGMAP, a wrapper around IgBLAST, was used for V(D)J assignment and CDR3 extraction. TCR clonotypes were defined by identical V gene, J gene and CDR3 amino acid sequence; CDR1 and CDR2 were not sequenced. The public reads were run again by TCRdb, first through fastp at Q25 and then through MiXCR, and only productive beta chains were kept. Every entry covers one CDR3 protein and lists the most common genes and DNA from its rows. TCRdb, not the authors, supplied the V and J calls. Across this sample there are approximately 3,700 distinct CDR3 sequences, with 45% to 70% seen only once. The biggest ten clones account for about 30% of the sample.

This TCR derives from a human donor in good health. Sequencing was performed on peripheral blood.

The sequenced DNA: TGTGCCACCAGTGGTTCAGGGGCTACCTACAATGAGCAGTTCTTC. Translated, this gives CATSGSGATYNEQFF. Here the chain combines TRBV24-1 and TRBJ2-1; TRBD1 is a weak D gene call, 6 bases matching. From cysteine to phenylalanine, the CDR3 is 15 amino acids long. Only the CDR3 portion is preserved as DNA: 45 bases, with reading frame beginning at the first base. V lost 5 bases and J lost 2 bases; the stretch between them is 12 bases long. The germline V gene yields KGHDR for CDR1 and SFDVKD for CDR2.